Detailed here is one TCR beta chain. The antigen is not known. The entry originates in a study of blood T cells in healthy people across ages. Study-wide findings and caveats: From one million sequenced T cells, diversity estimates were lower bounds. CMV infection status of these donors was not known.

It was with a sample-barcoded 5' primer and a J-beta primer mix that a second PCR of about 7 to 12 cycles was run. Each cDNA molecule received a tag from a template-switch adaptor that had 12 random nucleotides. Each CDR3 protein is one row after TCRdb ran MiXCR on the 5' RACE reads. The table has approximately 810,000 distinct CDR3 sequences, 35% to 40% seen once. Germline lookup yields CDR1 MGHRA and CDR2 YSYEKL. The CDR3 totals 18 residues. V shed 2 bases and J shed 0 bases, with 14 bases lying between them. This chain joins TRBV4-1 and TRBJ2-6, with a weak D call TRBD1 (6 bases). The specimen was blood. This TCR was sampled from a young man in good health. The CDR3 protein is CASSQHRDTRSGANVLTF. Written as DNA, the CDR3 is TGCGCCAGCAGCCAACATCGGGACACGCGCTCTGGGGCCAACGTCCTGACTTTC.